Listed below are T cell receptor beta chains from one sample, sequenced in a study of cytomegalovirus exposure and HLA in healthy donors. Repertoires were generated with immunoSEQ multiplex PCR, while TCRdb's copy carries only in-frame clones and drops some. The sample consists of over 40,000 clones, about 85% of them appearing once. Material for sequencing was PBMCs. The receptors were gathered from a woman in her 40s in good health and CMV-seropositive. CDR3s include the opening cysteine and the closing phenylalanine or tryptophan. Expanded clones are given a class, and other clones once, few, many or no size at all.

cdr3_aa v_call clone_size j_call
CASSTRAETQYF TRBV11-2 . TRBJ2-5
CASSLAGNTEAFF TRBV5-1 . TRBJ1-1
CASSARPTPTPYEQYF TRBV9 . TRBJ2-7
CASSSGTNQPQHF TRBV7-2 . TRBJ1-5
CASSLSPRNYEQYF TRBV27 . TRBJ2-7
CASSTSDTYEQYF TRBV19 . TRBJ2-7
CASSLRPSYEQYF TRBV5-1 once TRBJ2-7
CASSVGTSVLETQYF TRBV11-2 few TRBJ2-5
CASSEVQAGGPNEQFF TRBV6-4 . TRBJ2-1
CASILPGSPSYEQYF TRBV6-1 . TRBJ2-7
CASSIEGRRTEAFF TRBV19 . TRBJ1-1
CASSPDRNEQYF TRBV5-1 . TRBJ2-7
CSVDRGLACEAFF TRBV29-1 . TRBJ1-1
CASSSPREGTEAFF TRBV6-5 . TRBJ1-1
CASSPSDGESHEQFF TRBV6-4 . TRBJ2-1
CASSSGDGADTQYF TRBV5-1 . TRBJ2-3
CASGGGMAQHF TRBV7-9 . TRBJ1-5
CASRDTNTGELFF TRBV5-1 . TRBJ2-2
CPVLRPRIQYF TRBV20-1 . TRBJ2-4
CASSVDWGQDSPLHF TRBV7-6 . TRBJ1-6
CSARQTYEQYF TRBV20-1 . TRBJ2-7
CASSPAYEQYF TRBV11-2 . TRBJ2-7
CASSLAEAAHSPLHF TRBV7-9 . TRBJ1-6
CASSNRDRGSDGYTF TRBV7-9 . TRBJ1-2
CASGSGVGFSTSTQYF TRBV12-5 . TRBJ2-3
CASHRQGASQETQYF TRBV7-8 . TRBJ2-5
CASSPPSSGVGEQYF TRBV18 few TRBJ2-7
CASRVEEYTGELFF TRBV25-1 . TRBJ2-2
CASSVVAGGTGELFF TRBV9 . TRBJ2-2
CASSLLRGSTDTQYF TRBV6-1 . TRBJ2-3
CASSETGDSNQPQHF TRBV6-1 . TRBJ1-5
CASSQGGSGYTF TRBV28 . TRBJ1-2
CASSYEGGAGANVLTF TRBV6-5 . TRBJ2-6
CATSRDLNSHGQYF TRBV15 once TRBJ2-7
CASSQGVANSPLHF TRBV5-6 . TRBJ1-6
CASSYGGARDEQFF TRBV6-6 . TRBJ2-1
CASRRGLEETQYF TRBV6-6 . TRBJ2-5
CASSQQSNQPQHF TRBV23-1 . TRBJ1-5
CASSPRGPLANEQFF TRBV18 . TRBJ2-1
CASSPRGGDGYTF TRBV18 few TRBJ1-2
CASSIVASQETQYF TRBV19 once TRBJ2-5
CASSKDRERTEAFF TRBV18 . TRBJ1-1
CASSNLAISYNEQFF TRBV19 . TRBJ2-1
CAEQGRNQPQHF TRBV28 . TRBJ1-5
CASRRGTVTEAFF TRBV2 . TRBJ1-1
CASSSLNSPHYGYTF TRBV28 . TRBJ1-2
CASSSKQGNTIYF TRBV7-9 . TRBJ1-3
CSSSLAQGGEKLFF TRBV7-9 . TRBJ1-4
CASEQGTSTDTQYF TRBV19 once TRBJ2-3
CATSRDGLAAGTDTQYF TRBV15 . TRBJ2-3
CATDRSLSANTGELFF TRBV18 . TRBJ2-2
CAGTKGQGYGYTF TRBV6-5 . TRBJ1-2
CASSIGQFENTEAFF TRBV6-1 . TRBJ1-1
CASSIVPGGYSNQPQHF TRBV19 . TRBJ1-5
CASSSSRDRGSYGYTF TRBV19 . TRBJ1-2
CAWSVSGGVDTQYF TRBV30 . TRBJ2-3
CASFHVAALEAFF TRBV16 . TRBJ1-1
CASSGQGENYGYTF TRBV4-2 . TRBJ1-2